This TCR beta chain comes out of a study of cytomegalovirus exposure and HLA in healthy donors. Use of 60 Vbeta and 13 Jbeta primers characterized the PCR. The assay was immunoSEQ multiplex PCR, and TCRdb's table has in-frame clones only and misses some. In the table there are 130,000 to 150,000 clones, roughly three quarters of which are singletons. Healthy individuals who donated bone marrow served as the donors. The CDR3 is 14 residues long. Germline V gene sequence: CDR1 SEHNR, CDR2 FQNEAQ (reference sequence). Germline trimming cut 4 bases from V and 0 bases from J; bases unmatched to any gene: 1.

The sequencing sample was made of PBMCs. V usage is TRBV7-9 and J usage is TRBJ2-5, with 8 bases fitting TRBD1. This sequence originates from a woman aged 45-65 years in good health and CMV-seronegative. CDR3 sequence reads: CASSWDRYQETQYF. The DNA of the CDR3 is TGTGCCAGCAGCTGGGACAGGTACCAAGAGACCCAGTACTTC.